A single sample is the source of the 13 T cell receptor beta chains below, sequenced in a study of CD8 T cells in ankylosing spondylitis. A single record per CDR3 protein comes from TCRdb applying MiXCR to the 5' RACE reads. The data contain 340,000 or so distinct CDR3 sequences, over 12% of them singletons. The sequencing sample was made of blood, either unsorted or a sorted T cell fraction (not recorded which). Receptors were obtained from a male donor with ankylosing spondylitis or in good health (not recorded which).

This clonotype has a handful of counts. The chain combines TRBV12-3 or TRBV12-4 with TRBJ2-7, with a weak D call TRBD2 (6 bases). This CDR3 is 15 amino acids long. Trimming pared 6 bases from V and 3 bases from J, leaving 18 bases between. The CDR3 region is CASSLAGAGGYEQYF. CDR3 nucleotide sequence: TGTGCCAGCAGCTTGGCAGGCGCCGGGGGCTACGAGCAGTACTTC.

Only a few counts were recorded for this clonotype. The chain has TRBV5-6 and TRBJ2-2, with D tentatively TRBD2 (6 bases). Germline CDR1 and CDR2: SGHDT and YYEEEE. The CDR3 loop spans 14 amino acids. Deletions cut 4 bases from V and 8 bases from J, with 15 bases between. The CDR3 protein is CASSRGTAKGELFF. The CDR3 nucleotides are TGTGCCAGCAGCCGCGGGACTGCGAAGGGGGAGCTGTTTTTT. The full variable domain, rest sourced from reference TRBV5-6 and TRBJ2-2, is DAGVTQSPTHLIKTRGQQVTLRCSPKSGHDTVSWYQQALGQGPQFIFQYYEEEERQRGNFPDRFSGHQFPNYSSELNVNALLLGDSALYLCASSRGTAKGELFFGEGSRLTVL.

V usage is TRBV29-1 and J usage is TRBJ1-1; D call uncertain. CDR1 and CDR2 (germline): SQVTM, ANQGSEA. The CDR3 loop spans 12 amino acids. V was shortened by 2 bases and J by 5 bases, with 9 bases between the two germline ends. The CDR3 DNA is TGCAGCGTTGAACAGTCCAGGACTGAAGCTTTCTTT. Translated: CSVEQSRTEAFF.

This sequence joins TRBV5-1 and TRBJ2-1, with TRBD2 matching 11 bases. The CDR3 extends over 16 amino acids. Germline V gene data show CDR1 as SGHRS and CDR2 as YFSETQ. V was pared by 5 bases and J by 4 bases, with 8 bases of the junction left unmatched. The CDR3 DNA follows: TGCGCCAGCAGAAGGACCGGGACTAGCGGTTACAATGAGCAGTTCTTC. It translates to CASRRTGTSGYNEQFF.

The chain carries TRBV20-1 and TRBJ2-3, with a weak D call TRBD2 (6 bases). Germline lookup yields CDR1 DFQATT and CDR2 SNEGSKA (reference sequence). The V end was cut by 0 bases, the J end by 0 bases, with 10 bases between. The length of the CDR3 is 15 residues. The CDR3 reads CSARDGGISTDTQYF. The CDR3 DNA follows: TGCAGTGCTAGAGATGGGGGGATTAGCACAGATACGCAGTATTTT.

The rearrangement joins TRBV5-1 to TRBJ2-2; 8 bases line up with TRBD2. The J segment lost 5 bases and the V segment lost 4 bases, leaving 10 bases of the junction unmatched. This CDR3 has 16 amino acids. Germline V gene sequence: CDR1 SGHRS, CDR2 YFSETQ. DNA of the CDR3: TGCGCCAGCAGCCCGGGGGTAGCGGGAATTACCGGGGAGCTGTTTTTT. This gives the protein CASSPGVAGITGELFF.

Only a few counts were recorded for this clonotype. V usage is TRBV6-2 or TRBV6-3 and J usage is TRBJ2-5; D is undetermined. This CDR3 has 14 amino acids. V gave up 6 bases and J gave up 0 bases, with 11 bases separating them. The germline V gene has CDR1 MNHEY and CDR2 SVGEGT. The CDR3: CASRPWTDQETQYF. In DNA form, the CDR3 reads TGTGCCAGCAGGCCCTGGACGGACCAAGAGACCCAGTACTTC.

V is TRBV15 and J is TRBJ2-7; D is ambiguous. The CDR3 runs to 12 residues. V was pared by 0 bases and J by 3 bases, with 3 bases between. Germline CDR1 and CDR2: LNHNV and YYDKDF (reference sequence). CDR3 in DNA: TGTGCCACCAGCAGAGATAACTACGAGCAGTACTTC. Protein product: CATSRDNYEQYF.

The J gene is TRBJ1-5, the V gene TRBV28; possible D gene TRBD1, 6 bases. Per the germline V gene, CDR1 is MDHEN and CDR2 is SYDVKM. V lost 5 bases and J 0 bases, leaving 17 bases between the germline ends. This CDR3 is 17 amino acids long. CDR3 in amino acids: CASSPGGGVNSNQPQHF. The CDR3 nucleotides are TGTGCCAGCAGTCCCGGAGGGGGGGTGAATAGCAATCAGCCCCAGCATTTT.

The rearrangement uses TRBV20-1 and TRBJ2-7; D is undetermined. Germline V gives CDR1 DFQATT, CDR2 SNEGSKA (reference sequence). This CDR3 is built from 11 residues. The ends were cut back, 7 bases at V and 3 bases at J, with 10 bases in the middle. Here the CDR3 DNA reads TGCAGTGGGTCTACCATCTACGAGCAGTACTTC. The encoded protein is CSGSTIYEQYF.

This rearrangement joins TRBV7-2 to TRBJ1-2; no definite D call. CDR1 is SGHTA, CDR2 FQGNSA, per germline. This CDR3 is 16 amino acids long. Deletions cut 1 base from V and 2 bases from J, with 14 bases between. The CDR3, as DNA: TGTGCCAGCAGCTTAGTCCCTGACGCGAGGAACTATGGCTACACCTTC. Translated, it gives CASSLVPDARNYGYTF.

The V and J genes are TRBV4-1 and TRBJ2-3, with 14 positions matching TRBD2. The CDR3 runs to 19 residues. J was trimmed by 1 base and V by 0 bases; bases with no gene match: 6. Germline V lookup: CDR1 MGHRA, CDR2 YSYEKL. CDR3 amino acids: CASSQDQGLAGDRTDTQYF. Here the CDR3 DNA reads TGCGCCAGCAGCCAAGATCAGGGACTAGCGGGGGACCGCACAGATACGCAGTATTTT.

This clonotype was counted ten times or more. The chain employs TRBV12-3 or TRBV12-4 and TRBJ2-5, with D unresolved. The CDR3 has 13 amino acids. V lost 3 bases and J 1 base, leaving 6 bases between the germline ends. CDR3: CASSFGPQETQYF. Here the CDR3 DNA reads TGTGCCAGCAGTTTTGGGCCCCAAGAGACCCAGTACTTC.